The present TCR beta chain was sequenced within a study of T-cell memory formation after mild COVID-19 (dated by TCRdb to about 2021). Regarding the research as a whole: Most TCR sequence clusters were specific to one of the two donors. In two donors, T-cell clones that expanded and contracted after mild COVID-19 were followed by sequencing TCRalpha and TCRbeta repertoires longitudinally. The cohort was made up of two young adult volunteers, one female and one male, who were previously healthy.

The instrument given in TCRdb is Illumina NovaSeq 6000. TCRalpha and TCRbeta cDNA libraries were built by 5'RACE with constant-segment primers, adding sample barcodes and unique molecular identifiers. Trizol reagent was used to extract RNA from every sample. The libraries were amplified in two PCR steps, and the second step added a second sample barcode and Illumina TruSeq adapters. Sequencing of the libraries was done on an Illumina NovaSeq, producing 2 x 150 bp paired-end reads. The original methods were these. With migec v1.2.7, reads were demultiplexed and then collapsed into UMI-guided consensus sequences. Using mixcr v2.1.11, the UMI consensuses were aligned to TRA and TRB V and J templates and assembled into clonotypes. Clonotypes were classified as expanded or contracted when called significant by both edgeR and NoisET, with noise models trained on biological replicates. For edgeR calls, the thresholds were a false discovery rate-adjusted p below 0.01 and a log2 fold-change of 1. As an exploratory analysis of dynamics, max-normalized trajectories of the 1000 most abundant clonotypes were examined with PCA combined with hierarchical clustering. Separately sequenced CD4+ and CD8+ repertoires were used to assign a CD4 or CD8 phenotype to each responding clone. TCRdb reprocessing: public reads trimmed at Q25 with fastp, clones called with MiXCR, in-frame beta chains kept. Records with the same CDR3 protein are collapsed into one entry carrying the most frequent genes and DNA. TCRdb's processing, not the study's, gives the V and J calls here. The sample contains 250,000 to 300,000 distinct CDR3 sequences, under 20% of them found a single time. The biggest ten clones account for about a fifth of the sample.

On the study overall, not on this receptor specifically: Contracting CD4+ clones were located mainly in the CM and EM memory subsets, whereas CD8+ clones were found to be enriched in EMRA. Balanced CD4/CD8 phenotypes were observed for clones contracting from day 15 to 85, whereas a bias towards CD4+ was observed for a second wave of clones expanding from day 15 to 37. SARS-CoV-2 specificity was not confirmed for the second-wave clones peaking on day 37. Only two mild cases were covered in the study, and larger cohorts including severe cases with pre-infection samples were considered necessary. Some responding clones were detected in pre-infection memory, suggesting pre-existing cross-reactive memory T cells joined the SARS-CoV-2 response.

PBMCs were isolated by Ficoll-Paque density gradient centrifugation. This clonotype was observed a handful of times. Its specific antigen is unknown. There are no base qualities to consult, and no much larger clone falls within one base. Inclusive of the bounding cysteine and phenylalanine, the CDR3 is 14 residues long. Solely the CDR3 DNA is kept, with 42 bases framed from the first base. The junction carries 12 bases between V and J, which are trimmed by 3 bases and 6 bases respectively. The receptor was isolated from a man between 18 and 35 years old who had mild COVID-19 (a few samples of this study predate the infection). The sample titles of this study are shuffled in the database, so cell type and time point are left out; the donor was told from shared clones. The sample comprised PBMCs or a T cell subset sorted from them (not recorded which). The chain was built from TRBV23-1 and TRBJ2-4, with the D gene possibly TRBD1 or TRBD2, each one fitting 6 bases. TRBV23-1 is an ORF, with its function uncertain. The nucleotide sequence reads TGCGCCAGCAGTCACCGACGGGGGCTAAACATTCAGTACTTC. Translation gives CASSHRRGLNIQYF.